The present T cell receptor (beta chain) was sequenced within a study of cytomegalovirus exposure and HLA in healthy donors. Broader study findings: Indistinguishable V segments, including TRBV6-2 and TRBV6-3, were excluded. The study flagged roughly 150 TCR beta chains as cytomegalovirus-associated.

60 Vbeta and 13 Jbeta primers were used in PCR. The table came from immunoSEQ multiplex PCR; TCRdb's copy has only in-frame clones and leaves some out. Here the sample spans 150,000 to 200,000 clones, around 85% being singletons. About this clone: The antigen is unknown.

This CDR3 contains 19 residues. V shed 1 base, J shed 2 bases, and the junction held 8 bases outside the gene matches. Germline loops: CDR1 MNHEY, CDR2 SMNVEV (reference sequence). This receptor was taken from a man younger than 30 in good health and CMV-seropositive. The rearrangement joins TRBV27 to TRBJ2-2; 12 bases map to TRBD2. The sample comprised PBMCs. CDR3 protein: CASSLYPSGLAGNTGELFF. CDR3 coding DNA: TGTGCCAGCAGTTTATACCCCTCCGGACTAGCGGGAAACACCGGGGAGCTGTTTTTT.